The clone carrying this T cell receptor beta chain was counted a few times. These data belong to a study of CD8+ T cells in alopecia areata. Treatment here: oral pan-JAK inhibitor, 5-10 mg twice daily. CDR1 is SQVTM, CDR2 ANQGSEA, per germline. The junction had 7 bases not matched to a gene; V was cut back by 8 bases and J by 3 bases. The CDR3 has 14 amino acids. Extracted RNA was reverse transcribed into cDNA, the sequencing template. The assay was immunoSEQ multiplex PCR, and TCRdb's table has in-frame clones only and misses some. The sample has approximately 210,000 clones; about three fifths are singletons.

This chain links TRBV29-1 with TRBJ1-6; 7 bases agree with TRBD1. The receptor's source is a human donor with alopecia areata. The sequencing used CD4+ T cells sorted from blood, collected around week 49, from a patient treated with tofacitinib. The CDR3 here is CSPPGGDYNSPLHF. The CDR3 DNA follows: TGCAGCCCCCCAGGGGGGGACTATAATTCACCCCTCCACTTT.